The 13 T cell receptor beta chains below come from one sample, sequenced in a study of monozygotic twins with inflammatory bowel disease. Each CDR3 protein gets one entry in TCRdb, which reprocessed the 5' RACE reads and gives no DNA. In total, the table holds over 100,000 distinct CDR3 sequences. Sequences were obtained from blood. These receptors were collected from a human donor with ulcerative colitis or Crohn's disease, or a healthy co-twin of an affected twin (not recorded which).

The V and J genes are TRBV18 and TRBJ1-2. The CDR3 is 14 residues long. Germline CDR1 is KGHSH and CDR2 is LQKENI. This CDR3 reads CASSLRAANYGYTF.

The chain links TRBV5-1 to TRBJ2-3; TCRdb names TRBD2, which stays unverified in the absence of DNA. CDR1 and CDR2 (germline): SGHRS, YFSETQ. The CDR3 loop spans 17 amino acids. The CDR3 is CASSLAWTSGTLDTQYF.

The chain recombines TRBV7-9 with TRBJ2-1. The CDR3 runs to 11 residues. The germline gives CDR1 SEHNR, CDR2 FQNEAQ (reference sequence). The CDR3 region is CASSSLGEQFF.

The CDR3 here is CSARDLGARDTQYF. This chain joins TRBV20-1 and TRBJ2-3; TCRdb's D call, TRBD1, is unchecked because there is no DNA. There are 14 residues in the CDR3. The germline CDR1 and CDR2 sequences are DFQATT and SNEGSKA (reference sequence).

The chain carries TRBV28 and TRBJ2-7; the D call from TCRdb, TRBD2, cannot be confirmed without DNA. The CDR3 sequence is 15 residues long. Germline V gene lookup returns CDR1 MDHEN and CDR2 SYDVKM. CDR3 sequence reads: CASSSSGLNSYEQYF.

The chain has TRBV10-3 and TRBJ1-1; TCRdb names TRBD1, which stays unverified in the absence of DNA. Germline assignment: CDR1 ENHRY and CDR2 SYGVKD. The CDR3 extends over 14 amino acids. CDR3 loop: CATEFTGTGDEAFF.

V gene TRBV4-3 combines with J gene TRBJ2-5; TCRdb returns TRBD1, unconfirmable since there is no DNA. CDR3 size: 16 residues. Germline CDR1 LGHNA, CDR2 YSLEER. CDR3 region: CASSPQGRPYQETQYF.

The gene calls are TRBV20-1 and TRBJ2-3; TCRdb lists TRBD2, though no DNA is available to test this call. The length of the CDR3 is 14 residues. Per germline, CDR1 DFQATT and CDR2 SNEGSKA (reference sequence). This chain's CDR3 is CSAAGGGVADTQYF.

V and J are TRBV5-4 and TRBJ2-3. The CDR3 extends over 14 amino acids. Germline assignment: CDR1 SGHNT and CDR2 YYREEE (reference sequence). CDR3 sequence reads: CASSLGLAADTQYF.

The chain's CDR3 is CASSLLGTSATYEQYF. This chain connects TRBV11-1 to TRBJ2-7; as DNA is missing, the TRBD2 call by TCRdb cannot be tested. Per the germline V gene, CDR1 is SGHAT and CDR2 is FQDESV (reference sequence). This CDR3 region has 16 residues.

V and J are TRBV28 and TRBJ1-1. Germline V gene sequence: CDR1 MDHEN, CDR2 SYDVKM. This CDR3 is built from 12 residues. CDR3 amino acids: CASSPTDGEAFF.

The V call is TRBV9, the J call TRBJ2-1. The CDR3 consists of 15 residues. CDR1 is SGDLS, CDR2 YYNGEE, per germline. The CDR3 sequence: CASSPGDPSYNEQFF.

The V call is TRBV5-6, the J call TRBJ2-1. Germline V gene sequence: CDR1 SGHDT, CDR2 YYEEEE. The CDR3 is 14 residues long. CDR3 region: CASSPTWAYNEQFF.